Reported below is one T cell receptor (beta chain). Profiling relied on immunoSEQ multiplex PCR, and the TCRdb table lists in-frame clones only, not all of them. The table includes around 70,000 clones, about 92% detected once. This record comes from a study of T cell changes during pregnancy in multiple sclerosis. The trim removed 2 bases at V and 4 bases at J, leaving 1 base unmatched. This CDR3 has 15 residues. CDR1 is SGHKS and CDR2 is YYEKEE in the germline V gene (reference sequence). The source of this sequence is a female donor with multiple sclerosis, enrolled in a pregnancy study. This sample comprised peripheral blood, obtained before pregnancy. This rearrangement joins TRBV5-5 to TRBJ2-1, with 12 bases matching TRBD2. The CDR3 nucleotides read TGTGCCAGCAGCTTCGGACTAGCGGGGTACAATGAGCAGTTCTTC. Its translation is CASSFGLAGYNEQFF.